Below, 2 T cell receptor beta chains from the same sample are listed, as sequenced in a study of blood T cells in healthy people across ages. Through a sample-barcoded 5' primer and a J-beta primer mix, a second PCR was run for roughly 6 to 12 cycles. TCRdb ran MiXCR on the 5' RACE reads and lists one entry per CDR3 protein. The repertoire holds hundreds of thousands of distinct CDR3 sequences, with roughly 21% as singletons. Sample: blood. All receptors come from a man between 70 and 80 years old in good health.

In DNA, the CDR3 is TGTGCCAGCAGCTTAGAGTGGACAGGGGTTGCGACCCAGTACTTC. Residues: CASSLEWTGVATQYF. This chain connects TRBV7-8 to TRBJ2-5, with TRBD1 identical over 9 bases. Germline V lookup: CDR1 SGHVS, CDR2 FQNEAQ. Trimming cost V 1 base and J 7 bases; bases outside gene matches: 7. This CDR3 has 15 amino acids.

Worth noting for this clonotype: A junction boundary mismatches the germline segment, possibly from a read error. This sequence joins TRBV19 and TRBJ2-1; D is perhaps TRBD1 or TRBD2 (5 bases each). The germline CDR1 and CDR2 sequences are LNHDA and SQIVND (reference sequence). CDR3 length: 16 amino acids. The CDR3 nucleotides read TGTGCCAGTAGAGAAACCGGGACGCTGAGGACGAATGAGCAGTTTTTC. Protein sequence: CASRETGTLRTNEQFF. The variable domain in full, completed from reference TRBV19 and TRBJ2-1, reads DGGITQSPKYLFRKEGQNVTLSCEQNLNHDAMYWYRQDPGQGLRLIYYSQIVNDFQKGDIAEGYSVSREKKESFPLTVTSAQKNPTAFYLCASRETGTLRTNEQFFGPGTRLTVL.